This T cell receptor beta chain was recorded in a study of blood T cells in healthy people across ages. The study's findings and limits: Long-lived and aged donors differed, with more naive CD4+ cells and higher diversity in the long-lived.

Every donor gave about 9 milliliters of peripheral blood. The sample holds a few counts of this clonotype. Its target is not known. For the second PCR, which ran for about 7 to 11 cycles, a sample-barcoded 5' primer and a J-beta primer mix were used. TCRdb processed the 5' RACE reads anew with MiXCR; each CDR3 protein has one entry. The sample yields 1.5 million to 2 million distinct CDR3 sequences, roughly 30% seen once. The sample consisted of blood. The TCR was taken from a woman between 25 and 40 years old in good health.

CDR3 amino acids: CASSLTSLAGAYNEQFF. CDR3 in DNA: TGTGCCAGCAGCTTAACGTCTCTAGCGGGAGCTTACAATGAGCAGTTCTTC. This chain links TRBV7-3 with TRBJ2-1; 10 bases agree with TRBD2. Germline V CDR1 and CDR2: SGHTA, FQGTGA. The CDR3 runs to 17 residues. The ends lost 0 bases at V and 4 bases at J; junction bases unmatched: 6. The whole variable domain, filled in from reference TRBV7-3 and TRBJ2-1, reads GAGVSQTPSNKVTEKGKYVELRCDPISGHTALYWYRQSLGQGPEFLIYFQGTGAADDSGLPNDRFFAVRPEGSVSTLKIQRTERGDSAVYLCASSLTSLAGAYNEQFFGPGTRLTVL.